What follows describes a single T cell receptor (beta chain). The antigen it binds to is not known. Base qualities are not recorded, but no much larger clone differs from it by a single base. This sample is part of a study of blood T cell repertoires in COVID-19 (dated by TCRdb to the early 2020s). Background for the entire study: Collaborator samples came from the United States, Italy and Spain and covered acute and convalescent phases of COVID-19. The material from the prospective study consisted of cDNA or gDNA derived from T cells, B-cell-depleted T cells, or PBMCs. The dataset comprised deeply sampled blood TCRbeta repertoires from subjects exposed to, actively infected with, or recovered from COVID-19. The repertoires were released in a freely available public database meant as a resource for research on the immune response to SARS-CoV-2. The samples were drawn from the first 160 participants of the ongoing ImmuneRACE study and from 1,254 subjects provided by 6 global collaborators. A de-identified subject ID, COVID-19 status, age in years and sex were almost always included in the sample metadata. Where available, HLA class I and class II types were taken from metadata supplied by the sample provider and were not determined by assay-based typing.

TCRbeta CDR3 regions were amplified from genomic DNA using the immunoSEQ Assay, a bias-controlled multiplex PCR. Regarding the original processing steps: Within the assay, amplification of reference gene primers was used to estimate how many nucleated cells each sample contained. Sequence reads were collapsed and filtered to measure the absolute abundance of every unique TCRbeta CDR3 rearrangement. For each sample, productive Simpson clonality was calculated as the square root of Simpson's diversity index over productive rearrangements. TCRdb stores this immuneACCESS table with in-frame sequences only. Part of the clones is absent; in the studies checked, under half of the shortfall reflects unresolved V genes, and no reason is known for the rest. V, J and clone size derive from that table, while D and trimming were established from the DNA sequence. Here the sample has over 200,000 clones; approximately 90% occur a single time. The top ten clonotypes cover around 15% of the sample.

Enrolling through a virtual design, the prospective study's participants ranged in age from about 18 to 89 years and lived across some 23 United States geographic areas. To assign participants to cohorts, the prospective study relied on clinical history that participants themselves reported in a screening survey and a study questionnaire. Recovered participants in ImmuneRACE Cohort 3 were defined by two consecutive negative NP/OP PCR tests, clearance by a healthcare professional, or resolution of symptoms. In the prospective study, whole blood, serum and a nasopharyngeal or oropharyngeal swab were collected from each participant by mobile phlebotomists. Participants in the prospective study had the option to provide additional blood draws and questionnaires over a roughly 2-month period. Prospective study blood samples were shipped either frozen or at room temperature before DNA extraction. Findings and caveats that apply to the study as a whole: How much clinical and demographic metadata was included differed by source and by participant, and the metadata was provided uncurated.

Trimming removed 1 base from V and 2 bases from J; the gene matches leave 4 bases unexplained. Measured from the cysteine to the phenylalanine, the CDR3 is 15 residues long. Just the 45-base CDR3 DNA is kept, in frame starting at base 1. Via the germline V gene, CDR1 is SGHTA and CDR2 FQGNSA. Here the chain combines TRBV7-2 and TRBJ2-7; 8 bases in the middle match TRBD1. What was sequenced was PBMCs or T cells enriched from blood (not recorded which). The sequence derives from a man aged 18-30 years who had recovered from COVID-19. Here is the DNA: TGTGCCAGCAGCTTAGACAGGGGGGAAGCCTACGAGCAGTACTTC. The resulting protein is CASSLDRGEAYEQYF.